This T cell receptor (beta chain) was sequenced for a study of Ad26.COV2.S vaccination and SARS-CoV-2 variants. Study results and limitations: After vaccination, substantial breadth of spike-specific CD8+ and CD4+ responses was reported.

The repertoire was sequenced with immunoSEQ multiplex PCR; TCRdb's copy has only in-frame clones and lacks some. The sample contains a few hundred thousand clones, 88% of which appear only once. Trimming pared 5 bases from V and 6 bases from J, leaving 4 bases between. CDR3 length equals 11 residues. Germline loops: CDR1 KGHDR, CDR2 SFDVKD. As to treatment: roughly 18 received Ad26.COV2.S at low or high dose, single or two shots; about 5 received placebo; per-sample allocation not given. Sampling happened 63 days after the first vaccine or placebo injection. Within Boston, the person who donated was an adult of 18-55 years. About this clone: No antigen is known for it.

This receptor was taken from a person aged 18-65 years who received the Ad26.COV2.S COVID-19 vaccine or a placebo. This chain links TRBV24-1 with TRBJ2-1, with no clear D. Material: peripheral blood, obtained in a trial of Ad26.COV2.S vaccine versus placebo. CDR3 coding DNA: TGTGCCACCAGTGTGAGCAATGAGCAGTTCTTC. Its protein product is CATSVSNEQFF.